The rows below give T cell receptor beta chains drawn from one sample of a study of blood T cells in healthy people across ages. TCRdb re-derived calls from the 5' RACE reads in MiXCR, one entry per CDR3 protein. The data show 1,100,000 or so distinct CDR3 sequences, 40% to 55% seen once. The sequenced sample was blood. The receptors shown here come from a woman in her fifties or sixties in good health. The CDR3 runs from the conserved cysteine through the conserved F or W. The order of the fields is V gene, D gene, J gene, clone size, CDR3 DNA, CDR3 protein. A D gene is named only where the DNA matches it firmly. Only part of the rows carry a size: once, few, many, or a class if the clone is expanded.

>TRBV7-6|TRBD2|TRBJ2-7|-
TGTGCCAGCACCCCTGGGACTAGCGGCCCCTACGAGCAGTACTTC
CASTPGTSGPYEQYF
>TRBV7-6|-|TRBJ2-7|few
TGTGCCAGCAGCTTAGCATTTACAGGGACCTACGAGCAGTACTTC
CASSLAFTGTYEQYF
>TRBV27|-|TRBJ2-1|-
TGTGCCAGCAGTTTTGGTCTAGCTCGGAATGAGCAGTTCTTC
CASSFGLARNEQFF
>TRBV2|-|TRBJ2-3|-
TGTGCCAGCAGTGAAGGGTCCGGAGGGACAGATACGCAGTATTTT
CASSEGSGGTDTQYF
>TRBV21-1|-|TRBJ2-5|few
TGTGCCAGCAGCTATAGCGGGAGGCCACAAGAGACCCAGTACTTC
CASSYSGRPQETQYF
>TRBV20-1|-|TRBJ2-5|few
TGCAGTGCCTCTCAGGGGTGGAAGGAGACCCAGTACTTC
CSASQGWKETQYF
>TRBV20-1|-|TRBJ2-5|few
TGCAGTGCTAGAGTCCAGGGGACGGGGGAGACCCAGTACTTC
CSARVQGTGETQYF
>TRBV5-1|TRBD1|TRBJ2-1|many
TGCGCCAGCAGCTACGGACAGGGGGGCAATGAGCAGTTCTTC
CASSYGQGGNEQFF
>TRBV9|-|TRBJ1-2|-
TGTGCCAGCAGCGTAGTAGAAGGGAGTACCTATGGCTACACCTTC
CASSVVEGSTYGYTF
>TRBV7-9|-|TRBJ2-1|many
TGTGCCAGCAGCTTCTTCGGCGGTAGGGCCAATGAGCAGTTCTTC
CASSFFGGRANEQFF
>TRBV10-3|TRBD2|TRBJ2-4|many
TGTGCCATCAGTGAGTCGAGCCTTCTAGCGGGAGACAGCATTCAGTACTTC
CAISESSLLAGDSIQYF